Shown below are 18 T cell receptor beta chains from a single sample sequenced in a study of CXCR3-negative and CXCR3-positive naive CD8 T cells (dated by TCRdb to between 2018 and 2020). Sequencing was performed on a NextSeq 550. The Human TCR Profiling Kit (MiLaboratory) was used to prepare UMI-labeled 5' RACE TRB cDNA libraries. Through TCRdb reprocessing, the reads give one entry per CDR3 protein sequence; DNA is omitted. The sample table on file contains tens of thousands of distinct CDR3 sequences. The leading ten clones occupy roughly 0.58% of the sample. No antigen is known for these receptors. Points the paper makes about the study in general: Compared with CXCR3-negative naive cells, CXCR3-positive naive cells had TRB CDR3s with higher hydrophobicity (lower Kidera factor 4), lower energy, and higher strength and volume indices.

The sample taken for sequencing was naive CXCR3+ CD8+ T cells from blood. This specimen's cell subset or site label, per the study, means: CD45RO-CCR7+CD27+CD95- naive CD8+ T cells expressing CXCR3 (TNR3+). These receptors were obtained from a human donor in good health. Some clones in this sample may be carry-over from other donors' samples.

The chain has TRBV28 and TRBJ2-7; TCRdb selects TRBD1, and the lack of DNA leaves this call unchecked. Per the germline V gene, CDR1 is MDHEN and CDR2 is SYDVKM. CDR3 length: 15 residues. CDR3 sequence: CASSPEYPGSYEQYF.

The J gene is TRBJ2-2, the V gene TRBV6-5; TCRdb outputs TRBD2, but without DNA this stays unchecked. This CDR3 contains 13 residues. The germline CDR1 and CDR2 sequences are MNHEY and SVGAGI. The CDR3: CASSYEGDGELFF.

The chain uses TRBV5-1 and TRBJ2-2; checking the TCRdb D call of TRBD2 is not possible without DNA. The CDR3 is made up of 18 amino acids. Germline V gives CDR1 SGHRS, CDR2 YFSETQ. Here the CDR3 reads CASSTPQVGDLNTGELFF.

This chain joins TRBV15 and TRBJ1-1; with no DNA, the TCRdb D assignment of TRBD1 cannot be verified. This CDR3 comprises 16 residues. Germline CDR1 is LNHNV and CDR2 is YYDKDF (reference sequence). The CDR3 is CATSRGSQDLNTEAFF.

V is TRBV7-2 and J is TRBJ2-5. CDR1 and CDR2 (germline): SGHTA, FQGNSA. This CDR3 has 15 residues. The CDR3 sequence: CASTINANLGETQYF.

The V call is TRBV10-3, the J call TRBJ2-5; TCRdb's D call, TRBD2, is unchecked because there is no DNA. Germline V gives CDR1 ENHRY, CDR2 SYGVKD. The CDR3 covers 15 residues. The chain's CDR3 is CAIREIAGMEETQYF.

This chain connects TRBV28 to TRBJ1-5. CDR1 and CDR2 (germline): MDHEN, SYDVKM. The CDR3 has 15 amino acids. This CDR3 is CASSLHTGSNQPQHF.

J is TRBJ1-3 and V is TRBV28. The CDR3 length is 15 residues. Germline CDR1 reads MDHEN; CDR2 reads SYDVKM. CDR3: CASKFPRGSGNTIYF.

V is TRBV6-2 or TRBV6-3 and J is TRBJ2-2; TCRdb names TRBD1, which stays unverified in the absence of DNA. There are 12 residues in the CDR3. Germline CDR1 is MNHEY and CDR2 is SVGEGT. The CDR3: CAGGANTGELFF.

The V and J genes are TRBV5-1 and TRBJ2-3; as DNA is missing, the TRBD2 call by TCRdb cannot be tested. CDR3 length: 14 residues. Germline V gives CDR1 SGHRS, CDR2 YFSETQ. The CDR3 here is CASAGLAPTDTQYF.

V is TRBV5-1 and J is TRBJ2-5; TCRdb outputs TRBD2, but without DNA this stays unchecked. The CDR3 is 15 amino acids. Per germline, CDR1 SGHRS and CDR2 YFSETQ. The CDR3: CAGSSTGGAGETQYF.

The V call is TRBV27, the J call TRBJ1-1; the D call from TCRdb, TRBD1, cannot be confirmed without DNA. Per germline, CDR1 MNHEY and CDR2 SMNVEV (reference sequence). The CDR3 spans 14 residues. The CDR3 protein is CASSFTPAYTEAFF.

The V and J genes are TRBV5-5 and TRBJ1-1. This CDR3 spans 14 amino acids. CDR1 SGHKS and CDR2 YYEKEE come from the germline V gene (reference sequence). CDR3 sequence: CASSLNRMNTEAFF.

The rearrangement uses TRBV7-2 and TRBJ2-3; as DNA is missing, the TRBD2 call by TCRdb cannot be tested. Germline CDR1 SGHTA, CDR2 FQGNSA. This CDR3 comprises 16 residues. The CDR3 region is CASSPPTSGGADTQYF.

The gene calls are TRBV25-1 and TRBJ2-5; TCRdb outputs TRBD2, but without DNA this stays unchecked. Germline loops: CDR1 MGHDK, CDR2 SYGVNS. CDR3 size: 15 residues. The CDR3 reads CASSDPAGGTETQYF.

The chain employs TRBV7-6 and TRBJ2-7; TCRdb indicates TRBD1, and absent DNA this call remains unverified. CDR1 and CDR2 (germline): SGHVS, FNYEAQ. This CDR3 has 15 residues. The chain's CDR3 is CASSSGTGPSYGQYF.

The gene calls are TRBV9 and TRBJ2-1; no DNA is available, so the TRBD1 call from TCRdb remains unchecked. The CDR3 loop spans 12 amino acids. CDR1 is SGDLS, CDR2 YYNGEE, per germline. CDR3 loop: CASSYGPGEQFF.

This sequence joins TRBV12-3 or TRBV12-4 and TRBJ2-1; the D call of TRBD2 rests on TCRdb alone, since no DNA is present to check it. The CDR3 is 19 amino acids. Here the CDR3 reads CASIYNPASGWPLYNEQFF.